Shown below are 25 T cell receptor beta chains from a single sample sequenced in a study of neoadjuvant anti-PD-1 for oral cavity cancer. Assay: immunoSEQ multiplex PCR; the TCRdb copy retains only in-frame clones and omits some. Among 15,000 to 20,000 clones listed, roughly 69% were seen once. The input for sequencing was PBMCs, taken before nivolumab (anti-PD-1) treatment. The receptors originated from a person aged 40 to 85 with oral cavity squamous cell carcinoma.

Only one count was recorded for this clone. The V and J genes are TRBV10-3 and TRBJ2-1; TRBD2 matches 7 bases. CDR1 is ENHRY and CDR2 is SYGVKD in the germline V gene. The V and J ends lost 3 bases and 9 bases, in that order; junction bases with no gene match: 8. This CDR3 spans 14 amino acids. The CDR3 DNA reads TGTGCCATCAGTGACGGGACTACTCCCAGTGAGCAGTTCTTC. Protein: CAISDGTTPSEQFF.

The chain carries TRBV29-1 and TRBJ2-1; no clear D gene. Deletions cut 6 bases from V and 4 bases from J, with 16 bases between. The germline V gene encodes CDR1 SQVTM and CDR2 ANQGSEA. CDR3 length equals 14 residues. The CDR3 DNA reads TGCAGCGTCGGTCTGTGGGAATCTTACAATGAGCAGTTCTTC. Translation gives CSVGLWESYNEQFF.

This rearrangement joins TRBV7-3 to TRBJ2-1, with TRBD1 as a possible D gene (7 bases). V was pared by 2 bases and J by 7 bases, with 15 bases between. The CDR3 is 15 residues long. Germline V CDR1 and CDR2: SGHTA, FQGTGA. The CDR3 region has the DNA TGTGCCAGCAGCTTAGGCGGAGGGGGCAAAAATGAGCAGTTCTTC. As protein: CASSLGGGGKNEQFF.

This clone was detected once. V and J are TRBV9 and TRBJ1-3; 7 nucleotides agree with TRBD1. The CDR3 extends over 17 amino acids. V lost 4 bases to trimming and J lost 4 bases; unmatched junction nucleotides: 14. Germline CDR1 and CDR2: SGDLS and YYNGEE. CDR3 loop: CASSLMGDRATGNTIYF. CDR3 sequence (DNA): TGTGCCAGCAGCCTGATGGGAGACAGGGCGACGGGAAACACCATATATTTT.

The chain employs TRBV14 and TRBJ1-2; D perhaps matches TRBD1 (5 bases). Germline CDR1 reads SGHDN; CDR2 reads FVKESK. The CDR3 contains 15 residues. Trimming pared 4 bases from V and 4 bases from J, leaving 16 bases between. CDR3 DNA sequence: TGTGCCAGCAGCCCCCGAGACAGAATCTTCTATGGCTACACCTTC. This translates into CASSPRDRIFYGYTF.

This clone showed up just a few times. The chain couples TRBV6-1 to TRBJ1-5; 8 nucleotides agree with TRBD1. The junction had 5 bases not matched to a gene; V was cut back by 7 bases and J by 3 bases. In germline, CDR1 is MNHNS, CDR2 SASEGT. The CDR3 covers 14 residues. The CDR3 region has the DNA TGTGCCAGCACCGGGGACAGGCCCAATCAGCCCCAGCATTTT. It codes for CASTGDRPNQPQHF.

Concerning this clone: Within the sample, other DNA sequences also encode this same CDR3. The chain combines TRBV4-1 with TRBJ2-1; TRBD2 aligns across 9 bases. V gave up 0 bases and J gave up 4 bases; unmatched junction bases: 4. Germline CDR1 is MGHRA and CDR2 is YSYEKL. The CDR3 loop spans 16 amino acids. CDR3 nucleotide sequence: TGCGCCAGCAGCCAAGACAGGCTAGCGGGGTACAATGAGCAGTTCTTC. It translates to CASSQDRLAGYNEQFF.

The chain has TRBV6-5 and TRBJ1-1, with 8 bases identical to TRBD1. The V gene end was trimmed by 5 bases and the J gene end by 2 bases; junction bases not matched to a gene: 7. CDR1 is MNHEY and CDR2 is SVGAGI in the germline V gene. CDR3 length: 15 residues. This CDR3 is CASSAGQAINTEAFF. The CDR3 DNA is TGTGCCAGCAGTGCGGGACAGGCTATTAACACTGAAGCTTTCTTT.

The rearrangement joins TRBV5-1 to TRBJ2-7; D is ambiguous. Germline values: CDR1 SGHRS, CDR2 YFSETQ. The CDR3 totals 15 residues. Trimming left V 0 bases short and J 5 bases short, with 15 bases between. The CDR3 coding sequence is TGCGCCAGCAGCTTGGAGGGCCTGTTTAGGAACGAGCAGTACTTC. Protein: CASSLEGLFRNEQYF.

The V gene is TRBV7-3, the J gene TRBJ2-3; TRBD2 matches 11 bases. Trimming at V came to 5 bases and at J to 8 bases, leaving 9 bases not matched to a gene. Germline V CDR1 and CDR2: SGHTA, FQGTGA. The CDR3 consists of 15 residues. The DNA of the CDR3 is TGTGCCAGCAGCGCCAGCGGGACTAGCGGTGGTACGCAGTATTTT. As protein: CASSASGTSGGTQYF.

The chain couples TRBV10-2 to TRBJ1-4, with TRBD1 as a possible D gene (6 bases). The CDR3 is 15 amino acids. V lost 1 base, J lost 10 bases, and 16 bases lay in between. Germline CDR1 reads WSHSY; CDR2 reads SAAADI. DNA of the CDR3: TGCGCCAGCAGTGAGTTGGGACAAATATCGGGAAAACTGTTTTTT. Its protein product is CASSELGQISGKLFF.

In its sample, this clone was seen a few times. The chain employs TRBV11-2 and TRBJ2-1; D is perhaps TRBD1 (7 bases). Germline CDR1 is SGHAT and CDR2 is FQNNGV. There are 17 residues in the CDR3. V gave up 1 base and J gave up 8 bases, with 21 bases separating them. The CDR3 coding sequence is TGTGCCAGCAGCTTAGTCCCAGGGGGGTATAGTTCGGATGAGCAGTTCTTC. It specifies CASSLVPGGYSSDEQFF.

This clone appeared a few times. The rearrangement joins TRBV6-1 to TRBJ2-2; D may be TRBD1 (6 bases). Trimming left V 6 bases short and J 2 bases short, with 13 bases between. This CDR3 has 15 amino acids. The germline V gene encodes CDR1 MNHNS and CDR2 SASEGT. CDR3 region: CASSPGTSNTGELFF. DNA for the CDR3: TGTGCCAGCAGCCCGGGGACATCAAACACCGGGGAGCTGTTTTTT.

This rearrangement joins TRBV29-1 to TRBJ2-3; 8 bases are shared with TRBD2. CDR1 and CDR2 from the germline V gene are SQVTM and ANQGSEA. This CDR3 comprises 11 residues. The junction had 0 bases not matched to a gene; V was cut back by 6 bases and J by 4 bases. The CDR3 DNA follows: TGCAGCGTAGCGGGAGCAGATACGCAGTATTTT. This codes for CSVAGADTQYF.

This clone occurred a few times. The J gene is TRBJ1-4, the V gene TRBV27, with D possibly matching TRBD1 (6 bases). The ends were cut back, 5 bases at V and 6 bases at J, with 16 bases in the middle. The germline V gene encodes CDR1 MNHEY and CDR2 SMNVEV (reference sequence). This CDR3 has 15 residues. This chain's CDR3 is CASSPQGTRDEKLFF. The CDR3 nucleotides are TGTGCCAGCAGTCCACAGGGTACGAGGGATGAAAAACTGTTTTTT.

The chain has TRBV27 and TRBJ2-3; possible D gene TRBD1, 6 bases. This CDR3 contains 15 residues. Germline V gene lookup returns CDR1 MNHEY and CDR2 SMNVEV (reference sequence). V was shortened by 3 bases and J by 3 bases, with 13 bases between the two germline ends. This chain's CDR3 is CASSFGQGLTDTQYF. The CDR3 bases are TGTGCCAGCAGTTTTGGCCAGGGGTTAACAGATACGCAGTATTTT.

This chain links TRBV6-5 with TRBJ2-1, with TRBD2 matching over 7 bases. The V gene end was trimmed by 7 bases and the J gene end by 10 bases; junction bases not matched to a gene: 10. Germline CDR1 MNHEY, CDR2 SVGAGI. The CDR3 runs 13 residues. For the CDR3, the DNA is TGTGCCAGCACCCTCAACGAGGGAGGGGAGCAGTTCTTC. Protein product: CASTLNEGGEQFF.

V usage is TRBV4-1 and J usage is TRBJ2-1, with 7 nucleotides matching TRBD2. The length of the CDR3 is 16 residues. Germline V gives CDR1 MGHRA, CDR2 YSYEKL. Trimming removed 4 bases from V and 2 bases from J; junction bases left unmatched: 8. CDR3 sequence: CASSPAGSGPYNEQFF. The CDR3 DNA follows: TGCGCCAGCAGCCCAGCGGGTAGCGGGCCCTACAATGAGCAGTTCTTC.

The genes are TRBV6-1 and TRBJ2-7; D assignment may be TRBD1 or TRBD2 (6 bases each). Germline CDR1 reads MNHNS; CDR2 reads SASEGT. This CDR3 is built from 15 residues. V lost 8 bases, J lost 4 bases, and 21 bases lay in between. The CDR3 DNA reads TGTGCCAGCGAGGGGGACTTGCTGATCCCTTACGAGCAGTACTTC. The encoded protein is CASEGDLLIPYEQYF.

The chain employs TRBV19 and TRBJ1-5; D possibly corresponds to TRBD1 (6 bases). The CDR3 is 15 residues long. The germline gives CDR1 LNHDA, CDR2 SQIVND (reference sequence). The germline V and J ends were trimmed by 10 bases and 0 bases, with 16 bases remaining between them. The CDR3 region is CATKDQGYSNQPQHF. The CDR3 nucleotides read TGTGCCACCAAGGATCAGGGGTATAGCAATCAGCCCCAGCATTTT.

The CDR3 DNA is TGCGCCAGCAGTGACGGGTCTAGCGGGACGTACGAGCAGTACTTC. It translates to CASSDGSSGTYEQYF. V gene TRBV10-1 combines with J gene TRBJ2-7; the match to TRBD2 covers 9 bases. The germline gives CDR1 WNHNN, CDR2 SYGVQD (reference sequence). The CDR3 runs 15 residues. After removal of 3 bases from V and 4 bases from J, the junction contained 7 bases not matched to a gene.

The V gene is TRBV7-3, the J gene TRBJ1-5; D is undetermined. Germline V gene lookup returns CDR1 SGHTA and CDR2 FQGTGA. V was shortened by 0 bases and J by 5 bases, with 5 bases between the two germline ends. CDR3 length equals 13 residues. CDR3 sequence: CASSLTRDQPQHF. In DNA, the CDR3 is TGTGCCAGCAGCTTAACCAGAGATCAGCCCCAGCATTTT.

This clone has more than one count but fewer than ten. The chain recombines TRBV2 with TRBJ2-1; perhaps TRBD2 as D (5 bases). Germline V gene data show CDR1 as SNHLY and CDR2 as FYNNEI. Between the trimmed V and J ends, which lost 4 bases and 12 bases, there was a span of 13 bases. This CDR3 contains 12 residues. DNA of the CDR3: TGTGCCAGCAGTGTCTCTGAAACTAGGCAGTTCTTC. Amino acid sequence: CASSVSETRQFF. Complete variable domain (other parts from reference TRBV2 and TRBJ2-1): EPEVTQTPSHQVTQMGQEVILRCVPISNHLYFYWYRQILGQKVEFLVSFYNNEISEKSEIFDDQFSVERPDGSNFTLKIRSTKLEDSAMYFCASSVSETRQFFGPGTRLTVL.

V is TRBV19 and J is TRBJ2-7, with D perhaps TRBD2 (6 bases). Trimming cost V 5 bases and J 4 bases, with 21 bases left between them. The CDR3 is made up of 16 amino acids. The germline V gene encodes CDR1 LNHDA and CDR2 SQIVND (reference sequence). CDR3 coding DNA: TGTGCCAGTAGTGCCGCGTCCGGGACTCCCATTTACGAGCAGTACTTC. Translation gives CASSAASGTPIYEQYF.

J is TRBJ2-2 and V is TRBV4-1, with TRBD2 matching 10 bases. CDR3 length: 16 residues. CDR1 and CDR2 from the germline V gene are MGHRA and YSYEKL. J lost 3 bases, V lost 4 bases, and 5 bases had no gene match. CDR3 loop: CASSPSGGYDTGELFF. CDR3 bases: TGCGCCAGCAGCCCTAGCGGGGGATATGACACCGGGGAGCTGTTTTTT.